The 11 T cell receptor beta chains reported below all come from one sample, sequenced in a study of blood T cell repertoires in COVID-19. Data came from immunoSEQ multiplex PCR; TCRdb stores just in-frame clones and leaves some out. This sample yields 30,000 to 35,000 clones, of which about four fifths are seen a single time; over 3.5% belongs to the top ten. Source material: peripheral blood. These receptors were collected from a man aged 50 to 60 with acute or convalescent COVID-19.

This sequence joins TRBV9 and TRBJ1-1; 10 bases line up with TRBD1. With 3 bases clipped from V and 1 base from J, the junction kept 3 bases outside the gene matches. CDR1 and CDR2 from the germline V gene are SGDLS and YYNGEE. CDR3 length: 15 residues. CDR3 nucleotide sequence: TGTGCCAGCAGCGAGGGGACAGGGGAGAACACTGAAGCTTTCTTT. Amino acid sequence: CASSEGTGENTEAFF.

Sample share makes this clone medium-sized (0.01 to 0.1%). The CDR3 loop is CATEGGRGVVGYTF. Written as DNA, the CDR3 is TGTGCCACGGAAGGGGGACGGGGGGTAGTTGGCTACACCTTC. The chain uses TRBV5-4 and TRBJ1-2; D perhaps matches TRBD1 (6 bases). Germline loops: CDR1 SGHNT, CDR2 YYREEE (reference sequence). Trimming cost V 9 bases and J 7 bases, with 22 bases left between them. This CDR3 region has 14 residues.

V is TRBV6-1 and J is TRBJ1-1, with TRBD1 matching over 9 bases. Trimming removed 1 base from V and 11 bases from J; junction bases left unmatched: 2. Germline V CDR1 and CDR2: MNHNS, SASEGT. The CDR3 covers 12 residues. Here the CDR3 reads CASSEVGTGAFF. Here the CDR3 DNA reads TGTGCCAGCAGTGAAGTCGGGACAGGGGCTTTCTTT.

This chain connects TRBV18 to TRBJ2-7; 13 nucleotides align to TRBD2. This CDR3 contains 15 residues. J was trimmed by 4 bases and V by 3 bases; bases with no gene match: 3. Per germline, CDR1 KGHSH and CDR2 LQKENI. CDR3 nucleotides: TGTGCCAGCTCACCCGGGACTAGCGGGGTGTACGAGCAGTACTTC. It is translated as CASSPGTSGVYEQYF.

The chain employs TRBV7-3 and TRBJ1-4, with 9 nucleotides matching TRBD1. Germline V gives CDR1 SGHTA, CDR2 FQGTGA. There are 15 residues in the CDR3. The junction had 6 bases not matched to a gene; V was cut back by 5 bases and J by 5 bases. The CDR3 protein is CASSPSGTGNEKLFF. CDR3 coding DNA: TGTGCCAGCAGCCCGTCCGGGACAGGGAATGAAAAACTGTTTTTT.

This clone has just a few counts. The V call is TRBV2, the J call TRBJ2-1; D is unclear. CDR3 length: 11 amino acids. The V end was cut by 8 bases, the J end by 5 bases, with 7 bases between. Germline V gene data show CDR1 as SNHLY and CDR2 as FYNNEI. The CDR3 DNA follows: TGTGCCAGCCTCTACCACAATGAGCAGTTCTTC. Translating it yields CASLYHNEQFF.

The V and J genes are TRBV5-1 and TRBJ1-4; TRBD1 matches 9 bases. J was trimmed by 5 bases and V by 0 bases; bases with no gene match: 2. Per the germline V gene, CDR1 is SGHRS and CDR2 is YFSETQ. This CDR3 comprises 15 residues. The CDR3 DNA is TGCGCCAGCAGCTTGGTTGGGACAGGGAATGAAAAACTGTTTTTT. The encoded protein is CASSLVGTGNEKLFF. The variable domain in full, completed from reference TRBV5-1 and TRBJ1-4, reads KAGVTQTPRYLIKTRGQQVTLSCSPISGHRSVSWYQQTPGQGLQFLFEYFSETQRNKGNFPGRFSGRQFSNSRSEMNVSTLELGDSALYLCASSLVGTGNEKLFFGSGTQLSVL.

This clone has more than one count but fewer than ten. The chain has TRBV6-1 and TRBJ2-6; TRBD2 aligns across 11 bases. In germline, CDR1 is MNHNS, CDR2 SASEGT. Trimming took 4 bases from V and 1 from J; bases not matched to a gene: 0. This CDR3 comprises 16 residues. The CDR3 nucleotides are TGTGCCAGCAGTGGGACTAGCGGGTCTGGGGCCAACGTCCTGACTTTC. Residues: CASSGTSGSGANVLTF.

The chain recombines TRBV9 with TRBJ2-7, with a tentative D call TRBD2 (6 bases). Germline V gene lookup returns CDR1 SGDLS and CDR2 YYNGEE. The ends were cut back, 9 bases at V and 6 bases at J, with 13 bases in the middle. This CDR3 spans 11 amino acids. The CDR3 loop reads CATPTRREQYF. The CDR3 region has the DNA TGTGCCACCCCGACTAGGCGCGAGCAGTACTTC.

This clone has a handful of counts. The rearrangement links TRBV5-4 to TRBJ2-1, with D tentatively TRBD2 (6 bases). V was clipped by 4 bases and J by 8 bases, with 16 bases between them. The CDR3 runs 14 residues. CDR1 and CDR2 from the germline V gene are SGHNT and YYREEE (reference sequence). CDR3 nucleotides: TGTGCCAGCAGCCTCTCTAGCGATGGTGATGAGCAGTTCTTC. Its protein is CASSLSSDGDEQFF.

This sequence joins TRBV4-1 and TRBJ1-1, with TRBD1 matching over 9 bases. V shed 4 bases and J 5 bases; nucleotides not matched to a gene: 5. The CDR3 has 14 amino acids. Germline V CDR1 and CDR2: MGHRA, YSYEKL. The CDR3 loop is CASSRRQGETEAFF. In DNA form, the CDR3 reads TGCGCCAGCAGCCGACGACAGGGGGAGACTGAAGCTTTCTTT.